These T cell receptor beta chains were read from a single sample in a study of identical twins. MiXCR, applied by TCRdb to the 5' RACE reads, yields one record per CDR3 protein. The sample lists a few hundred thousand distinct CDR3 sequences, less than 9.5% occurring once. The same specimen was also included in a second study, on yellow fever vaccine responses in identical twins.

Sequences were obtained from CD8+ T cells sorted from blood. The receptors derive from a woman under 30 in good health. Each CDR3 is given with its conserved first and last residue. The order of the fields is J gene, clone size, D gene, V gene, CDR3 DNA, CDR3 protein. The D gene is left open where the match is weak. Clone size, where shown, is once, few, many, or a class for clones that have expanded.

TRBJ1-1	.	.	TRBV27	TGTGCCAGCAGTTTATTCAGGGAGAACACTGAAGCTTTCTTT	CASSLFRENTEAFF
TRBJ2-1	.	TRBD2	TRBV20-1	TGCAGTGCTAGGTCTCCGGGACTAGTTTCCTACAATGAGCAGTTCTTC	CSARSPGLVSYNEQFF
TRBJ1-1	.	TRBD1	TRBV27	TGTGCCAGCAGGACAGGGTTTGGGATGAACACTGAAGCTTTCTTT	CASRTGFGMNTEAFF
TRBJ2-3	.	.	TRBV24-1	TGTGCCACCAGTGAGTCGAGAGGGGATACGCAGTATTTT	CATSESRGDTQYF
TRBJ1-4	.	.	TRBV12-3/TRBV12-4	TGTGCCAGCAGTTCCCGATGGAATAATGAAAAACTGTTTTTT	CASSSRWNNEKLFF
TRBJ1-2	.	TRBD1	TRBV15	TGTGCCACCAGCAGAGATCGTGGACAGGGGGTTGGTGGCTACACCTTC	CATSRDRGQGVGGYTF
TRBJ2-1	many	.	TRBV12-3/TRBV12-4	TGTGCCAGCAGTTTCCCGATTAGGGACTTGCAGTTCTTC	CASSFPIRDLQFF
TRBJ2-7	many	.	TRBV10-2	TGCGCCAGCAGTGAGGATGAGGGGAGCTCCTACGAGCAGTACTTC	CASSEDEGSSYEQYF
TRBJ2-7	few	TRBD2	TRBV25-1	TGTGCCAGCAGTGAATTTAGGGACGTAGCGGGCTACGAGCAGTACTTC	CASSEFRDVAGYEQYF
TRBJ2-1	.	TRBD2	TRBV4-1	TGCGCCAGCAGCCCAGGAGGTGGACTAGCGGAAGAGCAGTTCTTC	CASSPGGGLAEEQFF
TRBJ2-2	many	TRBD2	TRBV4-2	TGTGCCAGCAGCCAATTGGAGGGCGGGGGGCCGAACACCGGGGAGCTGTTTTTT	CASSQLEGGGPNTGELFF
TRBJ2-5	.	.	TRBV20-1	TGCAGTGCCAACCCCCTCGTCGAACAAGAGACCCAGTACTTC	CSANPLVEQETQYF
TRBJ2-1	many	TRBD2	TRBV7-9	TGTGCCAGCAGCTTAATGGCTAGCGGGAACAATGAGCAGTTCTTC	CASSLMASGNNEQFF
TRBJ2-7	many	.	TRBV6-5	TGTGCCAGCAGTTATCCAGGGACTGAGATTTCCTACGAGCAGTACTTC	CASSYPGTEISYEQYF
TRBJ2-1	few	.	TRBV19	TGTGCCAGTAGCACCGAGGCTACTGAGCAGTTCTTC	CASSTEATEQFF
TRBJ2-5	few	.	TRBV11-2	TGTGCCAGCAGCCCCCACCTGTCGCAGGGCGATGAGACCCAGTACTTC	CASSPHLSQGDETQYF
TRBJ2-6	few	.	TRBV14	TGTGCCAGCAGCCATTTCTCTGGGGCCAACGTCCTGACTTTC	CASSHFSGANVLTF
TRBJ2-3	few	TRBD2	TRBV7-3	TGTGCCAGCAGCTCCTCGACTAGCGGGGACACAGATACGCAGTATTTT	CASSSSTSGDTDTQYF
TRBJ2-7	once	.	TRBV30	TGTGCCTGGACTCGGACGGGACATAGCGACGAGCAGTACTTC	CAWTRTGHSDEQYF
TRBJ2-7	few	.	TRBV7-9	TGTGCCAGCAGCCTCCTTGAACAGGCCTCTTTGGGGGAGCAGTACTTC	CASSLLEQASLGEQYF
TRBJ2-7	many	.	TRBV4-3	TGCGCCAGCAGCCAATCACAGGGCTACGAGCAGTACTTC	CASSQSQGYEQYF
TRBJ2-1	many	TRBD1	TRBV28	TGTGCCAGCAGCCCGGGACAGATCTACAATGAGCAGTTCTTC	CASSPGQIYNEQFF
TRBJ2-1	few	TRBD2	TRBV28	TGTGCCAGCAGTTTTGGACTAGCGGGAGATCTTGGGGAGCAGTTCTTC	CASSFGLAGDLGEQFF
TRBJ2-1	.	.	TRBV27	TGTGCCAGCGCGGGGTATAGCTCCTACAATGAGCAGTTCTTC	CASAGYSSYNEQFF
TRBJ2-3	few	TRBD2	TRBV15	TGTGCCACCAGCAGAGGAATAGCGGGAGCGGGAGATACGCAGTATTTT	CATSRGIAGAGDTQYF
TRBJ2-7	.	.	TRBV4-3	TGCGCCAGCAGCCAAGATCGAGCAGAGAGCTCCTACGAGCAGTACTTC	CASSQDRAESSYEQYF
TRBJ2-1	many	.	TRBV2	TGTGCCAGCAGAGGGGGACCCAATGAGCAGTTCTTC	CASRGGPNEQFF
TRBJ2-7	few	TRBD1	TRBV11-2	TGTGCCAGCAGAACCGGGACAGGGCTGGGCTCCTACGAGCAGTACTTC	CASRTGTGLGSYEQYF
TRBJ1-1	few	.	TRBV10-2	TGCGCCAGCAGGGGGACCGACTTGAACACTGAAGCTTTCTTT	CASRGTDLNTEAFF
TRBJ2-3	.	.	TRBV6-4	TGTGCCAGCAGTGACACCCCCACAGATACGCAGTATTTT	CASSDTPTDTQYF
TRBJ2-7	once	.	TRBV19	TGTGCCAGTAGTATAGGAGAAGGGACCTACGAGCAGTACTTC	CASSIGEGTYEQYF
TRBJ2-6	few	.	TRBV27	TGTGCCAGCAGCCTAACCATGGACACCTTCGGAGACTCTGGGGCCAACGTCCTGACTTTC	CASSLTMDTFGDSGANVLTF